A single sample gave rise to the 14 T cell receptor beta chains below, sequenced in a study of blood T cell repertoires in COVID-19. The table came from immunoSEQ multiplex PCR; TCRdb's copy has only in-frame clones and leaves some out. The data show 200,000 to 300,000 clones, with 88% seen just once and about 2.3% held by the top ten. Sequencing was carried out using PBMCs or T cells enriched from blood (not recorded which). All receptors come from a woman aged 40 to 50 with acute COVID-19.

The V gene is TRBV7-2, the J gene TRBJ2-5; 8 bases match TRBD2. Trimming cost V 1 base and J 7 bases; bases outside gene matches: 11. The CDR3 consists of 16 residues. Per the germline V gene, CDR1 is SGHTA and CDR2 is FQGNSA. Here the CDR3 reads CASSLVPGGAPGTQYF. In DNA, the CDR3 is TGTGCCAGCAGCTTAGTCCCGGGGGGGGCCCCAGGGACCCAGTACTTC.

The V and J genes are TRBV10-2 and TRBJ1-6, with D tentatively TRBD1 (5 bases). Trimming removed 4 bases at V and 7 bases at J, with 8 bases between. The germline V gene encodes CDR1 WSHSY and CDR2 SAAADI. This CDR3 has 13 residues. Written as DNA, the CDR3 is TGCGCCAGCAGTGCAGGGTGGAATTCACCCCTCCACTTT. Amino acids: CASSAGWNSPLHF.

This chain connects TRBV5-1 to TRBJ1-5; TRBD1 is a possible D gene (6 bases). The germline CDR1 and CDR2 sequences are SGHRS and YFSETQ. The CDR3 contains 20 residues. The V end lost 9 bases, the J end lost 0 bases, and 31 bases lay between the germline ends. The CDR3 coding sequence is TGCGCCATCACGGGCGGGGGCCCTCCTTTCCGACCCTATAGCAATCAGCCCCAGCATTTT. Protein: CAITGGGPPFRPYSNQPQHF.

The J gene is TRBJ1-4, the V gene TRBV29-1; D is possibly TRBD1 (5 bases). The germline V and J ends were trimmed by 7 bases and 6 bases, with 12 bases remaining between them. CDR3 length: 12 residues. Germline lookup yields CDR1 SQVTM and CDR2 ANQGSEA. The CDR3 spells CSGQGGDEKLFF. CDR3 bases: TGCAGCGGTCAGGGCGGGGATGAAAAACTGTTTTTT.

In the case of this clone: The sample contains more than one DNA sequence encoding this CDR3. The chain combines TRBV5-1 with TRBJ1-3; 8 nucleotides match TRBD1. The CDR3 covers 14 residues. Germline CDR1 SGHRS, CDR2 YFSETQ. V shed 3 bases, J shed 1 base, and the junction held 0 bases outside the gene matches. CDR3 in amino acids: CASSWTGSGNTIYF. The CDR3 DNA follows: TGCGCCAGCAGCTGGACAGGGTCTGGAAACACCATATATTTT.

The chain couples TRBV7-2 to TRBJ1-5; possible D gene TRBD1, 5 bases. The V gene's germline CDR1 is SGHTA and CDR2 FQGNSA. The CDR3 loop spans 14 amino acids. Trimming cost V 1 base and J 7 bases, with 11 bases left between them. This CDR3 reads CASSLGGPGQPQHF. CDR3 in DNA: TGTGCCAGCAGCTTAGGGGGCCCAGGCCAGCCCCAGCATTTT.

The chain joins TRBV7-2 to TRBJ1-2; D gene ambiguous. Deletions cut 5 bases from V and 5 bases from J, with 21 bases between. There are 16 residues in the CDR3. Per germline, CDR1 SGHTA and CDR2 FQGNSA. The CDR3: CASSPEAQHSEYGYTF. The DNA of the CDR3 is TGTGCCAGCAGCCCAGAGGCCCAGCATTCCGAATATGGCTACACCTTC.

The V gene is TRBV5-1, the J gene TRBJ2-1; 8 positions agree with TRBD2. J gave up 2 bases and V 4 bases, and 8 bases lay outside the gene matches. CDR1 is SGHRS and CDR2 is YFSETQ in the germline V gene. The CDR3 has 16 amino acids. For the CDR3, the DNA is TGCGCCAGCAGCCCGCGGTCGACTAGCGCCTACAATGAGCAGTTCTTC. Translation: CASSPRSTSAYNEQFF.

The V call is TRBV24-1, the J call TRBJ2-2, with unresolved D. Germline lookup yields CDR1 KGHDR and CDR2 SFDVKD. V was pared by 9 bases and J by 3 bases, with 10 bases between. This CDR3 contains 13 residues. In DNA, the CDR3 is TGTGCCACCCGGGTACCCGACACCGGGGAGCTGTTTTTT. Residues: CATRVPDTGELFF.

CDR3 in amino acids: CASSLPPARMNTEAFF. The CDR3 nucleotides are TGTGCCAGCAGCTTACCCCCCGCCAGGATGAACACTGAAGCTTTCTTT. This chain joins TRBV5-6 and TRBJ1-1; D is unclear. Germline V lookup: CDR1 SGHDT, CDR2 YYEEEE. This CDR3 is 16 amino acids long. Trimming shortened V by 2 bases and J by 0 bases, and 14 bases separated the two germline ends. Full variable domain (remainder filled in from reference TRBV5-6 and TRBJ1-1): DAGVTQSPTHLIKTRGQQVTLRCSPKSGHDTVSWYQQALGQGPQFIFQYYEEEERQRGNFPDRFSGHQFPNYSSELNVNALLLGDSALYLCASSLPPARMNTEAFFGQGTRLTVV.

This clone was picked up a small number of times. The chain couples TRBV6-2 or TRBV6-3 to TRBJ1-1; 8 bases match TRBD1. Per germline, CDR1 MNHEY and CDR2 SVGEGT. The CDR3 is 15 amino acids. V trimming: 6 bases; J trimming: 5 bases; junction bases outside the gene matches: 11. The CDR3 sequence: CASSHLTDRATEAFF. The CDR3 DNA is TGTGCCAGCAGCCACCTAACGGACAGGGCGACTGAAGCTTTCTTT.

The CDR3 DNA is TGTGCCAGCAGTTACGGCCTACCCCGGGGGGAGACCCAGTACTTC. This translates into CASSYGLPRGETQYF. This chain joins TRBV6-6 and TRBJ2-5; possibly TRBD2 for D (6 bases). This CDR3 contains 15 residues. Germline CDR1 is MNHNY and CDR2 is SVGAGI (reference sequence). The germline V and J ends were trimmed by 2 bases and 5 bases, with 15 bases remaining between them.

This clone appeared a single time. The chain employs TRBV5-5 and TRBJ2-1; possibly TRBD2 for D (5 bases). CDR3 size: 16 residues. The V gene's germline CDR1 is SGHKS and CDR2 YYEKEE (reference sequence). With 4 bases removed from V and 0 bases from J, the gap between germline ends came to 14 bases. This chain's CDR3 is CASSPGLPSSYNEQFF. The CDR3 coding sequence is TGTGCCAGCAGCCCTGGACTGCCGAGCTCCTACAATGAGCAGTTCTTC.

The V gene is TRBV3-1 (or the pseudogene TRBV3-2), the J gene TRBJ2-7; 7 bases fit TRBD2. CDR3 length equals 15 residues. V trimming: 6 bases; J trimming: 3 bases; junction bases outside the gene matches: 11. Germline V lookup: CDR1 LGHDT, CDR2 YNNKEL (reference sequence). The CDR3 region is CASRGRGGGDYEQYF. DNA of the CDR3: TGTGCCAGCAGAGGTCGTGGCGGGGGAGACTACGAGCAGTACTTC.